Following are 21 T cell receptor beta chains from one sample sequenced in a study of blood T cell repertoires in COVID-19. Repertoires were generated with immunoSEQ multiplex PCR, while TCRdb's copy carries only in-frame clones and drops some. Among approximately 70,000 clones listed, 87% were seen once. The sequencing input was peripheral blood. The receptors originated from a woman in her forties or fifties with COVID-19, enrolled during active disease.

V gene TRBV10-3 combines with J gene TRBJ1-6; 8 bases match TRBD1. V dropped 4 bases and J dropped 7; count of bases not matched to a gene: 6. Germline V lookup: CDR1 ENHRY, CDR2 SYGVKD. The CDR3 extends over 15 amino acids. The DNA of the CDR3 is TGTGCCATCAGTGGTACAGGGGGAGAAAATTCACCCCTCCACTTT. Translating gives CAISGTGGENSPLHF.

This clone has just one count. This chain links TRBV4-2 with TRBJ2-1, with 9 bases lining up with TRBD2. The V gene's germline CDR1 is LGHNA and CDR2 YNFKEQ. The CDR3 runs 16 residues. Germline trimming cut 3 bases from V and 7 bases from J; bases unmatched to any gene: 10. The DNA of the CDR3 is TGTGCCAGCAGCCAGCGGGAGGGCCTGGGTGTGAATGAGCAGTTCTTC. Encoded protein: CASSQREGLGVNEQFF.

The chain recombines TRBV10-3 with TRBJ2-5, with D tentatively TRBD2 (5 bases). Looked up from germline, CDR1 is ENHRY and CDR2 is SYGVKD. Trimming removed 11 bases from V and 2 bases from J, with 15 bases in between. This CDR3 spans 13 amino acids. CDR3 amino acids: CALSPGWQETQYF. The CDR3 nucleotides are TGTGCCCTATCCCCGGGGTGGCAAGAGACCCAGTACTTC.

This chain uses TRBV12-3 or TRBV12-4 with TRBJ2-7; D is unclear. This CDR3 spans 13 amino acids. Deletions cut 7 bases from V and 0 bases from J, with 10 bases between. The CDR3 protein is CASTRGVSYEQYF. CDR3 nucleotide sequence: TGTGCCAGCACCCGAGGCGTCTCCTACGAGCAGTACTTC.

The V and J genes are TRBV28 and TRBJ2-2; D possibly corresponds to TRBD2 (5 bases). The V gene lost 1 base and the J gene lost 5 bases, with 14 bases spanning the gap. The CDR3 is made up of 16 amino acids. Germline CDR1 MDHEN, CDR2 SYDVKM. DNA of the CDR3: TGTGCCAGCAGTTTATTGGTCGGAGCGGCAACCGGGGAGCTGTTTTTT. Protein product: CASSLLVGAATGELFF.

The sample holds a few counts of this clone. This rearrangement joins TRBV20-1 to TRBJ2-5, with D unresolved. The CDR3 has 13 amino acids. Trimming pared 3 bases from V and 1 base from J, leaving 9 bases between. Looked up from germline, CDR1 is DFQATT and CDR2 is SNEGSKA (reference sequence). CDR3 region: CSASRAAQETQYF. The CDR3 nucleotides are TGCAGTGCTAGTCGCGCGGCCCAAGAGACCCAGTACTTC.

This clone has just a few counts. J is TRBJ2-1 and V is TRBV19; the match to TRBD2 covers 7 bases. The CDR3 is made up of 15 amino acids. Germline V gene data show CDR1 as LNHDA and CDR2 as SQIVND (reference sequence). Unmatched junction bases numbered 19, after V lost 5 bases and J lost 15 bases. CDR3 nucleotides: TGTGCCAGTAGTCCAGGGAAGATAGATGCGGGAGTCCGGTTCTTC. Amino acids: CASSPGKIDAGVRFF.

The chain employs TRBV9 and TRBJ2-1; D uncertain. CDR1 and CDR2 from the germline V gene are SGDLS and YYNGEE. V dropped 4 bases and J dropped 3 bases, with 5 bases sitting between them. CDR3 length: 12 amino acids. For the CDR3, the DNA is TGTGCCAGCAGCCTCGGCTACAATGAGCAGTTCTTC. Translated, it gives CASSLGYNEQFF.

The V call is TRBV5-1, the J call TRBJ2-7; TRBD2 aligns across 9 bases. CDR3 length equals 14 residues. The germline V gene encodes CDR1 SGHRS and CDR2 YFSETQ. After removal of 2 bases from V and 5 bases from J, the junction contained 5 bases not matched to a gene. CDR3: CASSFFSGSNEQYF. As DNA, the CDR3 is TGCGCCAGCAGCTTTTTTAGCGGGAGTAACGAGCAGTACTTC.

The gene calls are TRBV5-6 and TRBJ2-7, with 7 bases that match TRBD1. Germline V lookup: CDR1 SGHDT, CDR2 YYEEEE. This CDR3 spans 16 amino acids. The V segment lost 4 bases and the J segment 4 bases; nucleotides outside the gene matches: 14. In nucleotides, the CDR3 is TGTGCCAGCAGCCCCCGGCCGACAGGGATGTTGTACGAGCAGTACTTC. Encoded protein: CASSPRPTGMLYEQYF. Full variable domain (remainder filled in from reference TRBV5-6 and TRBJ2-7): DAGVTQSPTHLIKTRGQQVTLRCSPKSGHDTVSWYQQALGQGPQFIFQYYEEEERQRGNFPDRFSGHQFPNYSSELNVNALLLGDSALYLCASSPRPTGMLYEQYFGPGTRLTVT.

The CDR3 sequence is CATSGGSFQETQYF. The DNA of the CDR3 is TGTGCCACCAGTGGGGGCAGTTTCCAAGAGACCCAGTACTTC. The V and J genes are TRBV24-1 and TRBJ2-5; the D gene is possibly TRBD1 (5 bases). Trimming left V 5 bases short and J 1 base short, with 10 bases between. Germline V lookup: CDR1 KGHDR, CDR2 SFDVKD. The CDR3 sequence is 14 residues long.

The CDR3 loop is CASSLRGRTGGRETQYF. As DNA, the CDR3 is TGTGCCAGCAGTTTAAGGGGGCGGACAGGGGGCAGAGAGACCCAGTACTTC. The gene calls are TRBV28 and TRBJ2-5; 11 nucleotides align to TRBD1. The germline gives CDR1 MDHEN, CDR2 SYDVKM. The CDR3 covers 17 residues. Trimming at V came to 2 bases and at J to 4 bases, leaving 9 bases not matched to a gene.

In this sample, this clone turned up once. The CDR3 coding sequence is TGTGCCAGCAGTGAAGGGGGTAGCGCCGGGGAGCTGTTTTTT. Protein product: CASSEGGSAGELFF. This chain joins TRBV6-4 and TRBJ2-2; possibly TRBD1 for D (6 bases). Germline-derived CDR1 and CDR2 are MRHNA and SNTAGT. V lost 3 bases, J lost 6 bases, and 11 bases lay in between. The CDR3 sequence is 14 residues long.

The chain uses TRBV6-1 and TRBJ2-3; D uncertain. The CDR3 length is 13 residues. Germline CDR1 and CDR2: MNHNS and SASEGT. With 2 bases removed from V and 2 bases from J, the gap between germline ends came to 5 bases. The CDR3: CASSEFLTDTQYF. The CDR3 nucleotides read TGTGCCAGCAGTGAATTCCTCACAGATACGCAGTATTTT.

This sequence joins TRBV6-5 and TRBJ2-1, with 10 bases fitting TRBD2. Germline V gene sequence: CDR1 MNHEY, CDR2 SVGAGI. Losses at the gene ends were 5 bases for V and 5 bases for J; bases not matched to a gene: 6. This CDR3 is built from 15 residues. CDR3 DNA: TGTGCCAGCAGTAAGGGACTAGCGACTCACAATGAGCAGTTCTTC. This encodes CASSKGLATHNEQFF.

This clone was seen once. V gene TRBV14 combines with J gene TRBJ2-7; D remains ambiguous. The germline V gene encodes CDR1 SGHDN and CDR2 FVKESK. V was clipped by 0 bases and J by 4 bases, with 4 bases between them. CDR3 length: 12 residues. CDR3 sequence (DNA): TGTGCCAGCAGCCAAGATCCGTACGAGCAGTACTTC. Its translation is CASSQDPYEQYF.

In this sample, this clone turned up once. V is TRBV19 and J is TRBJ2-2; 10 bases line up with TRBD2. In germline, CDR1 is LNHDA, CDR2 SQIVND (reference sequence). V trimming: 2 bases; J trimming: 7 bases; junction bases outside the gene matches: 7. The CDR3 contains 16 residues. In DNA form, the CDR3 reads TGTGCCAGTAGTATACTAGCGGGAGATAGAAGCGGGGAGCTGTTTTTT. This translates into CASSILAGDRSGELFF.

The table lists this clone with a count of one. The V gene is TRBV7-8, the J gene TRBJ2-3, with no clear D. CDR3 length: 12 residues. The germline CDR1 and CDR2 sequences are SGHVS and FQNEAQ. Trimming took 5 bases from V and 4 from J, leaving 7 bases between them. The CDR3 DNA reads TGTGCCAGCAGCCCTTTCGCAGATACGCAGTATTTT. The encoded protein is CASSPFADTQYF.

The chain uses TRBV6-5 and TRBJ1-6; no firm D call. The CDR3 contains 15 residues. V lost 7 bases and J 5 bases, leaving 15 bases between the germline ends. The germline CDR1 and CDR2 sequences are MNHEY and SVGAGI. CDR3 in DNA: TGTGCCAGCAAATCGGTACAGCATAATAATTCACCCCTCCACTTT. As protein: CASKSVQHNNSPLHF.

The chain is built from TRBV18 and TRBJ2-2, with D possibly TRBD1 on 5 matching bases. The CDR3 has 16 amino acids. CDR1 KGHSH and CDR2 LQKENI come from the germline V gene. V lost 3 bases, J lost 8 bases, and 19 bases lay in between. CDR3 sequence: CASSPTGRTRVGELFF. The CDR3 DNA reads TGTGCCAGCTCACCTACAGGAAGAACGAGAGTAGGGGAGCTGTTTTTT.

V usage is TRBV25-1 and J usage is TRBJ1-4, with D perhaps matching TRBD1 (6 bases). Germline values: CDR1 MGHDK, CDR2 SYGVNS. Trimming shortened V by 1 base and J by 5 bases, and 14 bases separated the two germline ends. CDR3 length: 16 residues. DNA for the CDR3: TGTGCCAGCAGTGAATTCAGGACAGCTAAGAATGAAAAACTGTTTTTT. This sequence encodes CASSEFRTAKNEKLFF.